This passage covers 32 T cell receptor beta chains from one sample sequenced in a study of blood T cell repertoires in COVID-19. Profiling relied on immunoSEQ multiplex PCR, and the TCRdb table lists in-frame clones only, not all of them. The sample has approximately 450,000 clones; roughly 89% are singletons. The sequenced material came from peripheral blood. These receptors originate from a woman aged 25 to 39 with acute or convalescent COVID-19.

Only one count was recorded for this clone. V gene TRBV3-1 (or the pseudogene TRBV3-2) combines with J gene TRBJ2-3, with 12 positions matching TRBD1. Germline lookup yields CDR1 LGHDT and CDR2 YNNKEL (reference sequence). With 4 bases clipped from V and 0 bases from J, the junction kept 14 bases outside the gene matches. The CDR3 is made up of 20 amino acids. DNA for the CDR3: TGTGCCAGCAGCCGTCAAATGGGGACAGGGGGCATTGGGAGCACAGATACGCAGTATTTT. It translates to CASSRQMGTGGIGSTDTQYF.

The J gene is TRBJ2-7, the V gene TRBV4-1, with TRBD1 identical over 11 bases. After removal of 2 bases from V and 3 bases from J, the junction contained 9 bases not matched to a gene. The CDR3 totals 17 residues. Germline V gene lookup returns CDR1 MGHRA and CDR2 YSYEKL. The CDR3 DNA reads TGCGCCAGCAGCCAATATCACGGGACAGGGGGGTTCTACGAGCAGTACTTC. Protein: CASSQYHGTGGFYEQYF.

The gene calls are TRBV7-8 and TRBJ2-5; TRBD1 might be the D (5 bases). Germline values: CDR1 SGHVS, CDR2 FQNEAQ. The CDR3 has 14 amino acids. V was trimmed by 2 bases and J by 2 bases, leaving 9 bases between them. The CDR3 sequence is CASSLLSGQETQYF. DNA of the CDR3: TGTGCCAGCAGCTTATTGTCAGGGCAAGAGACCCAGTACTTC.

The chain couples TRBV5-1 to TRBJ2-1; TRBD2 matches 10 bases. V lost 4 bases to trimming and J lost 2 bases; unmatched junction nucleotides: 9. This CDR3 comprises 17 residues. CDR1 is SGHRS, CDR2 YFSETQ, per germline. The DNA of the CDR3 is TGCGCCAGCAGCCTTTCCGGACTAGCGGATACCTACAATGAGCAGTTCTTC. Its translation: CASSLSGLADTYNEQFF.

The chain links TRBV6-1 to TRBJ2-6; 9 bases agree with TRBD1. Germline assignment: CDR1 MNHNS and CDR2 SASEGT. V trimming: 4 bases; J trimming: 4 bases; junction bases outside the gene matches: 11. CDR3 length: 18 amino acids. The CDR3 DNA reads TGTGCCAGCAGTGCCAGGGGACAGGGTATATCCGGGGCCAACGTCCTGACTTTC. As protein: CASSARGQGISGANVLTF.

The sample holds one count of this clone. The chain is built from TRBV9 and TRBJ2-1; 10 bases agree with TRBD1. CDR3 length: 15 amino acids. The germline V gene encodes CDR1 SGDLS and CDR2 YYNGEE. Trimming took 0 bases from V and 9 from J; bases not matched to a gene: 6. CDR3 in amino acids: CASSVGDRGRLEQFF. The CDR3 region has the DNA TGTGCCAGCAGCGTAGGAGACAGGGGGCGACTTGAGCAGTTCTTC.

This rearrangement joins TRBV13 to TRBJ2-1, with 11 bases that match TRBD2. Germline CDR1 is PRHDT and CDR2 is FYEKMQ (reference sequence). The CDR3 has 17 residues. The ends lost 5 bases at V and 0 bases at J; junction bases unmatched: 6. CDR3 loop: CASSASGGRSSYNEQFF. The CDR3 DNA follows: TGTGCCAGCAGCGCTAGCGGGGGGCGAAGCTCCTACAATGAGCAGTTCTTC.

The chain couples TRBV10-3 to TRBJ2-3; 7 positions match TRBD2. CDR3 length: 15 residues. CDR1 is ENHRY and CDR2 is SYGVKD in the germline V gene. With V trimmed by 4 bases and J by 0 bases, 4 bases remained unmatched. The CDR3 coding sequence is TGTGCCATCAGTGCCCGAGCGGGGAGCACAGATACGCAGTATTTT. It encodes CAISARAGSTDTQYF.

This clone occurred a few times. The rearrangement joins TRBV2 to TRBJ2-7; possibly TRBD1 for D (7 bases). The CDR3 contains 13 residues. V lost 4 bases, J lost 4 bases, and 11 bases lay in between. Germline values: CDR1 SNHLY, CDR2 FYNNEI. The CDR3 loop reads CASSVQGGYEQYF. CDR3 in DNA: TGTGCCAGCAGTGTTCAGGGGGGTTACGAGCAGTACTTC.

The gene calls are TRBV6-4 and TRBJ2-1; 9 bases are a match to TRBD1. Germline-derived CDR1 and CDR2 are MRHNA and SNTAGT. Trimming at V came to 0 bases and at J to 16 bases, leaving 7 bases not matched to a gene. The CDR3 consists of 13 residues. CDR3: CASSDSPGQGLFF. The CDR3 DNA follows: TGTGCCAGCAGTGACTCGCCGGGACAGGGCCTCTTCTTC.

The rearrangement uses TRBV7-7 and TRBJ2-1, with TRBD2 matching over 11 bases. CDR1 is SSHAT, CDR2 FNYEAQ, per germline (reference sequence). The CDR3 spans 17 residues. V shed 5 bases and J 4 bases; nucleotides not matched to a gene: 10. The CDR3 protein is CASSLGTTSGGYNEQFF. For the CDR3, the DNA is TGTGCCAGCAGCCTGGGGACCACTAGCGGGGGTTACAATGAGCAGTTCTTC.

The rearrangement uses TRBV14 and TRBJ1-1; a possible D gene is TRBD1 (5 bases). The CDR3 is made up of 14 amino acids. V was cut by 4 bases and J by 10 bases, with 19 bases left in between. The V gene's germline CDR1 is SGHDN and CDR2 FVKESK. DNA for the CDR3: TGTGCCAGCAGCCGGGAGTCGGGGGTCCCTCGAGCTTTCTTT. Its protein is CASSRESGVPRAFF.

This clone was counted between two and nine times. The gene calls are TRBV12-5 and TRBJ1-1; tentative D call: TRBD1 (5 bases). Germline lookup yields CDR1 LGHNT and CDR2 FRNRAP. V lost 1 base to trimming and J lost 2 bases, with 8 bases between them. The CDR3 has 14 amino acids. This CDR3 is CASGLGGQNTEAFF. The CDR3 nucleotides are TGTGCTAGTGGTTTGGGGGGCCAAAACACTGAAGCTTTCTTT.

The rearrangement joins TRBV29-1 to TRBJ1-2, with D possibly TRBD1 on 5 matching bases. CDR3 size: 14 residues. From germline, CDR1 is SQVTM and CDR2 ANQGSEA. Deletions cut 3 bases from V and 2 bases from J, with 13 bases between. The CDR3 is CSVDPQTANYGYTF. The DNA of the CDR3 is TGCAGCGTTGACCCTCAGACAGCAAACTATGGCTACACCTTC.

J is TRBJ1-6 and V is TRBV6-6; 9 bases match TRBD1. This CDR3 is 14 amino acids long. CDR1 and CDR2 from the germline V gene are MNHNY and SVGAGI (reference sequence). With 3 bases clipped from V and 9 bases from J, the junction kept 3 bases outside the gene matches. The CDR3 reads CASSYQDRGSPLHF. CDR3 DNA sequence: TGTGCCAGCAGTTATCAGGACAGGGGTTCACCCCTCCACTTT.

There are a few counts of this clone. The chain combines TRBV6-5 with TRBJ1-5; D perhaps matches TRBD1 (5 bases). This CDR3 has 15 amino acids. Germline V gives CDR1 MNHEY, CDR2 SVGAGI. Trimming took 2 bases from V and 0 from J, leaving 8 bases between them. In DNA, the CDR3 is TGTGCCAGCAGTTACGCCCAGGGTAGCAATCAGCCCCAGCATTTT. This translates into CASSYAQGSNQPQHF.

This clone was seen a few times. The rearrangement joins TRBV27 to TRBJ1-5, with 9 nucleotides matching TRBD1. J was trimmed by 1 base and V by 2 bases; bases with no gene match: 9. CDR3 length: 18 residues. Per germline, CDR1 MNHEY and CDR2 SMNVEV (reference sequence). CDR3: CASSLRRQGERSNQPQHF. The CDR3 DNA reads TGTGCCAGCAGTTTACGGAGACAGGGGGAACGAAGCAATCAGCCCCAGCATTTT.

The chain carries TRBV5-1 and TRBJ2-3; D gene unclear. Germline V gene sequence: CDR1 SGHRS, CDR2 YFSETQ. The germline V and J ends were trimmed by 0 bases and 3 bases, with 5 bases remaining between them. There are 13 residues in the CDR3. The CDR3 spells CASSLDATDTQYF. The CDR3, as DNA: TGCGCCAGCAGCTTGGACGCGACAGATACGCAGTATTTT.

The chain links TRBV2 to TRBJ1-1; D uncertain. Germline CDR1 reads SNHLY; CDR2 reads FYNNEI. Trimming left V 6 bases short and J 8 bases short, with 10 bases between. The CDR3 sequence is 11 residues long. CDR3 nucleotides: TGTGCCAGCAGGATCGCGGTGGAAGCTTTCTTT. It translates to CASRIAVEAFF.

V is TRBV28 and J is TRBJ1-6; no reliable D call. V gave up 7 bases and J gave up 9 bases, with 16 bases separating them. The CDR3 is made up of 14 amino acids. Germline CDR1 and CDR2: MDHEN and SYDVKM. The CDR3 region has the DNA TGTGCCAGCACCGCGGCGCCGGGAGGTTCACCCCTCCACTTT. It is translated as CASTAAPGGSPLHF.

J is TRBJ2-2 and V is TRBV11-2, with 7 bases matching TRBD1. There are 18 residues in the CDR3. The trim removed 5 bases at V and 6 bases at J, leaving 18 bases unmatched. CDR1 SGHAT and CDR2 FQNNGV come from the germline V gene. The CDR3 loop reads CASSGRQGIWKAAGELFF. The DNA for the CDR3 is TGTGCCAGCAGCGGTAGACAGGGAATATGGAAGGCTGCCGGGGAGCTGTTTTTT.

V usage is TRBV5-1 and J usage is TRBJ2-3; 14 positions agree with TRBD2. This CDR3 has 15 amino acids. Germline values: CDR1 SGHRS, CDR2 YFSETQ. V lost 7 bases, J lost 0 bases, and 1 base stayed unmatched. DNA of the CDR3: TGCGCCAGCCGGACTAGCGGGGGGAGCACAGATACGCAGTATTTT. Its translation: CASRTSGGSTDTQYF. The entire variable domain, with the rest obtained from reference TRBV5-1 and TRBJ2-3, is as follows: KAGVTQTPRYLIKTRGQQVTLSCSPISGHRSVSWYQQTPGQGLQFLFEYFSETQRNKGNFPGRFSGRQFSNSRSEMNVSTLELGDSALYLCASRTSGGSTDTQYFGPGTRLTVL.

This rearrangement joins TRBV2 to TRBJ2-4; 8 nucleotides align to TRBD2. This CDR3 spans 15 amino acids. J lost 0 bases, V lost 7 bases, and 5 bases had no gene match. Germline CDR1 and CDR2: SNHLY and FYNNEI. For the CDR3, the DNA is TGTGCCAGCACTGAGACTAGCGTAGCCAAAAACATTCAGTACTTC. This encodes CASTETSVAKNIQYF.

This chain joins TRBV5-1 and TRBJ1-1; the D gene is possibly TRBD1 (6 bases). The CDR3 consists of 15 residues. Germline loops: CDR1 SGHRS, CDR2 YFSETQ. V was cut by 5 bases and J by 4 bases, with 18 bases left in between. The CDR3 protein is CASSLSTGTVTEAFF. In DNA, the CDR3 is TGCGCCAGCAGTTTATCTACAGGGACCGTCACTGAAGCTTTCTTT.

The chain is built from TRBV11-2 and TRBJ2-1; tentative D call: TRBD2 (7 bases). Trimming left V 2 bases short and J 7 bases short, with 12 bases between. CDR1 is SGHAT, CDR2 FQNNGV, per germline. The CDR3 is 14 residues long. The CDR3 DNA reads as TGTGCCAGCAGCTTAAGGGGGGGCAGGAATGAGCAGTTCTTC. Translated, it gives CASSLRGGRNEQFF.

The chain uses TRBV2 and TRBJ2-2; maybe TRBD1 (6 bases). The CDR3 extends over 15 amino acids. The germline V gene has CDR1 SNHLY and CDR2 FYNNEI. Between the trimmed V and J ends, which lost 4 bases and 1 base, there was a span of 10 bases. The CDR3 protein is CASSVYRVNTGELFF. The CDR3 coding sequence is TGTGCCAGCAGTGTCTACAGGGTGAACACCGGGGAGCTGTTTTTT.

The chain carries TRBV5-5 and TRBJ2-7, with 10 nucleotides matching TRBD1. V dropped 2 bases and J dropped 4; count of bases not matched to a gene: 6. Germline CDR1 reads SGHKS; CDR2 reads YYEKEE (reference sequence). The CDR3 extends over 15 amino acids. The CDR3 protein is CASSFPGQGIYEQYF. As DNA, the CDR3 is TGTGCCAGCAGCTTCCCGGGACAGGGGATTTACGAGCAGTACTTC.

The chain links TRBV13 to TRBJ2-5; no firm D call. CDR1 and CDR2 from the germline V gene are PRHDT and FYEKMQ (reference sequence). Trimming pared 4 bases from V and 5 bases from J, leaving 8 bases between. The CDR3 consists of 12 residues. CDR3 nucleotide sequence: TGTGCCAGCAGCTGGCGGCAGGAGACCCAGTACTTC. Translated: CASSWRQETQYF.

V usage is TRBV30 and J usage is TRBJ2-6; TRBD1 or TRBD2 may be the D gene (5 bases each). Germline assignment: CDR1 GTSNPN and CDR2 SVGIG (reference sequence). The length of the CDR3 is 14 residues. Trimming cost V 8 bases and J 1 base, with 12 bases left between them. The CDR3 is CAGTPRSGANVLTF. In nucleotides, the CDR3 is TGTGCCGGGACCCCCCGGTCTGGGGCCAACGTCCTGACTTTC.

CDR3 in DNA: TGTGCCAGCAGCCCTGGACTAGCGGGGGGCCGATCCTACGAGCAGTACTTC. It yields the protein CASSPGLAGGRSYEQYF. The genes are TRBV5-4 and TRBJ2-7; 14 bases are a match to TRBD2. Unmatched junction bases numbered 7, after V lost 4 bases and J lost 1 base. The germline V gene has CDR1 SGHNT and CDR2 YYREEE (reference sequence). This CDR3 has 17 amino acids.

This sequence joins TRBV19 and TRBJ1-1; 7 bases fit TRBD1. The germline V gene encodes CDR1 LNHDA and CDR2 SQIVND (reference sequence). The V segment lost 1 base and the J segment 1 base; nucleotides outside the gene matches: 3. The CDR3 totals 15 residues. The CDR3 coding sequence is TGTGCCAGTAGTATAGTCTCAGGGGGGAACACTGAAGCTTTCTTT. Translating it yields CASSIVSGGNTEAFF.

The CDR3 nucleotides read TGTGCCAGTCGACAGGGGACCGATGGCTACACCTTC. It encodes CASRQGTDGYTF. J is TRBJ1-2 and V is TRBV19, with 8 bases matching TRBD1. The V gene's germline CDR1 is LNHDA and CDR2 SQIVND (reference sequence). This CDR3 comprises 12 residues. V shed 8 bases, J shed 6 bases, and the junction held 5 bases outside the gene matches.